One and the same sample provided the 4 T cell receptor beta chains below, sequenced in a study of beta chain features in type 1 diabetes. These receptors' targets are unknown. Expressed TCRB transcripts were sequenced after all isolated RNA was converted to cDNA. This table comes from immunoSEQ multiplex PCR, and its TCRdb copy is limited to in-frame clones, with some not included. The repertoire holds around 340,000 clones, roughly 9% seen once, with approximately 1% in the top ten. General observations from the study: TCRB CDR3 length was moderately but significantly reduced in all four CD4+ subsets of Type 1 diabetes patients.

The material sequenced was central memory CD4+ T cells from blood. Every receptor here comes from a man aged 30 to 45 with type 1 diabetes.

The gene calls are TRBV28 and TRBJ1-3, with 7 positions matching TRBD1. CDR1 is MDHEN, CDR2 SYDVKM, per germline. With V trimmed by 3 bases and J by 1 base, 3 bases remained unmatched. The CDR3 spans 15 residues. CDR3 nucleotides: TGTGCCAGCAGTTTGCCGGGACAGTCTGGAAACACCATATATTTT. Encoded protein: CASSLPGQSGNTIYF. Complete variable domain (other parts from reference TRBV28 and TRBJ1-3): DVKVTQSSRYLVKRTGEKVFLECVQDMDHENMFWYRQDPGLGLRLIYFSYDVKMKEKGDIPEGYSVSREKKERFSLILESASTNQTSMYLCASSLPGQSGNTIYFGEGSWLTVV.

This chain connects TRBV2 to TRBJ2-7; D uncertain. The CDR3 sequence is 13 residues long. The V end was cut by 5 bases, the J end by 0 bases, with 8 bases between. CDR1 and CDR2 from the germline V gene are SNHLY and FYNNEI. The CDR3 region is CASSWFHSYEQYF. CDR3 DNA sequence: TGTGCCAGCAGTTGGTTTCACTCCTACGAGCAGTACTTC. The variable domain in full, with the rest retrieved from reference TRBV2 and TRBJ2-7, is EPEVTQTPSHQVTQMGQEVILRCVPISNHLYFYWYRQILGQKVEFLVSFYNNEISEKSEIFDDQFSVERPDGSNFTLKIRSTKLEDSAMYFCASSWFHSYEQYFGPGTRLTVT.

This sequence joins TRBV7-2 and TRBJ1-2; D unresolved. Trimming pared 4 bases from V and 2 bases from J, leaving 8 bases between. The CDR3 has 13 amino acids. Germline CDR1 reads SGHTA; CDR2 reads FQGNSA. This CDR3 reads CASSSAYNYGYTF. For the CDR3, the DNA is TGTGCCAGCAGCTCGGCTTACAACTATGGCTACACCTTC.

The chain links TRBV6-6 to TRBJ2-1; 12 bases match TRBD1. Germline assignment: CDR1 MNHNY and CDR2 SVGAGI (reference sequence). This CDR3 is 16 amino acids long. The trim removed 6 bases at V and 5 bases at J, leaving 8 bases unmatched. The CDR3 is CASRFLGQGANNEQFF. The DNA for the CDR3 is TGTGCCAGCAGATTCCTGGGACAGGGGGCGAACAATGAGCAGTTCTTC.